This record covers a single T cell receptor beta chain. The junction shows a germline mismatch at one end, possibly a read error. Assignment of participants to cohorts was predicated upon participant-reported clinical history. Libraries were prepared by immunoSEQ multiplex PCR; TCRdb keeps only in-frame clonotypes and omits some of them. The sample comprises around 170,000 clones, 80% of which are singletons, and approximately 15% rests with the top ten. CDR3 length equals 15 residues. CDR1 SGHDT and CDR2 YYEEEE come from the germline V gene. This sample was taken from a study of blood T cell repertoires in COVID-19.

This receptor was taken from a man aged 55 to 70 who had been exposed to COVID-19. The material sequenced was PBMCs or T cells enriched from blood (not recorded which). The V and J genes are TRBV5-6 and TRBJ2-3, with 8 bases fitting TRBD2. DNA of the CDR3: TGTGCCAGCAGCTCCGGGCTAGCGGGCACGGATACGCAGTATTTT. Translation gives CASSSGLAGTDTQYF.